Presented here are 26 T cell receptor beta chains from one specimen sequenced in a study of cytomegalovirus exposure and HLA in healthy donors. A multiplex PCR was run with 60 Vbeta primers and 13 Jbeta primers. Produced via immunoSEQ multiplex PCR; TCRdb's table is partial and in-frame only. The table shows 100,000 to 150,000 clones, with around 80% occurring only once. The specimen was PBMCs. The receptors were gathered from a woman aged 18-29 years in good health and CMV-seronegative.

The chain is built from TRBV10-1 and TRBJ1-2; TRBD1 is a possible D gene (5 bases). Germline V gene lookup returns CDR1 WNHNN and CDR2 SYGVQD (reference sequence). Trimming removed 1 base at V and 3 bases at J, with 9 bases between. CDR3 length: 14 residues. In DNA form, the CDR3 reads TGCGCCAGCAGTGAGTACAGGCCTGACTATGGCTACACCTTC. It codes for CASSEYRPDYGYTF.

This clone showed up just a few times. The V and J genes are TRBV5-1 and TRBJ2-5, with 10 bases matching TRBD2. Germline values: CDR1 SGHRS, CDR2 YFSETQ. The CDR3 has 16 amino acids. V lost 4 bases to trimming and J lost 0 bases; unmatched junction nucleotides: 6. The CDR3 DNA follows: TGCGCCAGCAGCCCCATGACTAGCGGGTACCAAGAGACCCAGTACTTC. The encoded protein is CASSPMTSGYQETQYF.

The chain recombines TRBV6-1 with TRBJ2-1, with 7 bases that match TRBD2. CDR1 and CDR2 (germline): MNHNS, SASEGT. V was pared by 2 bases and J by 4 bases, with 14 bases of the junction left unmatched. The CDR3 has 18 amino acids. CDR3 loop: CASSEIGARASGYNEQFF. The CDR3, as DNA: TGTGCCAGCAGTGAAATTGGTGCGAGGGCTAGCGGATACAATGAGCAGTTCTTC.

The genes are TRBV19 and TRBJ1-1, with D tentatively TRBD1 (5 bases). CDR3 size: 14 residues. Germline V gene sequence: CDR1 LNHDA, CDR2 SQIVND (reference sequence). Trimming removed 7 bases at V and 5 bases at J, with 17 bases between. CDR3 in DNA: TGTGCCAGTAAGGGTCCGGGTTCAGGGACTGAAGCTTTCTTT. This codes for CASKGPGSGTEAFF. Together with reference TRBV19 and TRBJ1-1, the CDR3 gives the full variable domain: DGGITQSPKYLFRKEGQNVTLSCEQNLNHDAMYWYRQDPGQGLRLIYYSQIVNDFQKGDIAEGYSVSREKKESFPLTVTSAQKNPTAFYLCASKGPGSGTEAFFGQGTRLTVV.

The chain employs TRBV12-5 and TRBJ2-1, with TRBD1 matching 8 bases. Per the germline V gene, CDR1 is LGHNT and CDR2 is FRNRAP. The CDR3 is 14 residues long. V lost 3 bases and J lost 8; bases outside the gene matches: 6. CDR3 in DNA: TGTGCTAGTGGTTTCTCCACGACAGGGGATGAGCAGTTCTTC. This codes for CASGFSTTGDEQFF.

The genes are TRBV6-1 and TRBJ2-5; maybe TRBD1 (7 bases). The germline V gene encodes CDR1 MNHNS and CDR2 SASEGT. This CDR3 region has 15 residues. V gave up 5 bases and J gave up 5 bases, with 18 bases separating them. This CDR3 reads CASSRDRLRGETQYF. The CDR3 DNA reads TGTGCCAGCAGTAGGGACAGACTCCGGGGGGAGACCCAGTACTTC.

The chain is built from TRBV19 and TRBJ2-5, with 8 bases matching TRBD1. The CDR3 spans 15 residues. The germline gives CDR1 LNHDA, CDR2 SQIVND (reference sequence). Trimming cost V 6 bases and J 5 bases; bases outside gene matches: 11. This chain's CDR3 is CASSRQGRGLETQYF. The DNA of the CDR3 is TGTGCCAGTAGCCGACAGGGGAGAGGTTTGGAGACCCAGTACTTC.

This clone was seen only a few times. The chain carries TRBV6-1 and TRBJ1-1, with 9 bases fitting TRBD1. The V gene's germline CDR1 is MNHNS and CDR2 SASEGT. The CDR3 runs 14 residues. Losses at the gene ends were 7 bases for V and 7 bases for J; bases not matched to a gene: 10. The CDR3 here is CASTHRDRAVEAFF. The CDR3 nucleotides read TGTGCCAGCACCCACCGGGACAGGGCGGTTGAAGCTTTCTTT.

This chain joins TRBV4-1 and TRBJ1-1, with D perhaps TRBD1 (6 bases). CDR1 is MGHRA, CDR2 YSYEKL, per germline. The CDR3 consists of 16 residues. Between the trimmed V and J ends, which lost 5 bases and 1 base, there was a span of 17 bases. Written as DNA, the CDR3 is TGCGCCAGCAGCACAAGCAATGCAGGGGCGAACACTGAAGCTTTCTTT. Its translation: CASSTSNAGANTEAFF.

The chain has TRBV4-2 and TRBJ2-7; 9 bases are a match to TRBD2. Germline CDR1 and CDR2: LGHNA and YNFKEQ. The V segment lost 1 base and the J segment 2 bases; nucleotides outside the gene matches: 0. The CDR3 runs 14 residues. This CDR3 is CASSQGGGAYEQYF. The CDR3 region has the DNA TGTGCCAGCAGCCAAGGCGGGGGGGCCTACGAGCAGTACTTC.

The chain recombines TRBV4-1 with TRBJ2-7; possibly TRBD2 for D (5 bases). Germline CDR1 reads MGHRA; CDR2 reads YSYEKL. CDR3 length: 15 residues. V was pared by 0 bases and J by 5 bases, with 14 bases between. CDR3 in DNA: TGCGCCAGCAGCCAAGATCGCGCTTCGGGGAACGAGCAGTACTTC. Residues: CASSQDRASGNEQYF.

The chain carries TRBV30 and TRBJ1-1; D might be TRBD1 (6 bases). Germline V CDR1 and CDR2: GTSNPN, SVGIG (reference sequence). With 3 bases removed from V and 6 bases from J, the gap between germline ends came to 17 bases. The CDR3 contains 14 residues. In DNA form, the CDR3 reads TGTGCCTGGAGGGGTACAGGGATCTATGCTGAAGCTTTCTTT. It is translated as CAWRGTGIYAEAFF.

The CDR3 DNA is TGTGCCAGCAGCTTTCCTAGCGGGAGGGGAAATTACGAGCAGTACTTC. It codes for CASSFPSGRGNYEQYF. The chain joins TRBV7-2 to TRBJ2-7, with 12 bases aligning to TRBD2. CDR1 and CDR2 from the germline V gene are SGHTA and FQGNSA. The CDR3 is 16 residues long. With 3 bases clipped from V and 4 bases from J, the junction kept 7 bases outside the gene matches.

V gene TRBV29-1 combines with J gene TRBJ2-2; 7 bases match TRBD1. This CDR3 has 16 residues. The V and J ends lost 0 bases and 5 bases, in that order; junction bases with no gene match: 9. Germline CDR1 SQVTM, CDR2 ANQGSEA. The CDR3 DNA reads TGCAGCGTTGAAGATCCGAGACAGGGAAAAACCGGGGAGCTGTTTTTT. It codes for CSVEDPRQGKTGELFF.

J is TRBJ2-7 and V is TRBV6-5, with 7 bases identical to TRBD2. This CDR3 spans 16 amino acids. V shed 2 bases and J 5 bases; nucleotides not matched to a gene: 12. CDR1 MNHEY and CDR2 SVGAGI come from the germline V gene. CDR3 sequence: CASSYRGVGGFDEQYF. The CDR3 DNA reads as TGTGCCAGCAGTTACCGAGGCGTCGGGGGGTTTGACGAGCAGTACTTC.

This clone occurred once. This chain links TRBV29-1 with TRBJ2-3; D is possibly TRBD1 (6 bases). Trimming removed 7 bases at V and 0 bases at J, with 17 bases between. CDR1 SQVTM and CDR2 ANQGSEA come from the germline V gene. The CDR3 runs 15 residues. CDR3 in amino acids: CSASTLQGSTDTQYF. The CDR3 DNA reads as TGCAGCGCGAGCACCCTCCAGGGGAGCACAGATACGCAGTATTTT.

The rearrangement uses TRBV29-1 and TRBJ2-7; D possibly corresponds to TRBD2 (6 bases). Looked up from germline, CDR1 is SQVTM and CDR2 is ANQGSEA. V gave up 0 bases and J gave up 4 bases, with 22 bases separating them. This CDR3 has 17 residues. The CDR3 nucleotides are TGCAGCGTTGAAGATCCACTCTCGACGGGTGGGGGGTACGAGCAGTACTTC. Amino acids: CSVEDPLSTGGGYEQYF.

V usage is TRBV5-1 and J usage is TRBJ2-3; D gene ambiguous. Germline V CDR1 and CDR2: SGHRS, YFSETQ. This CDR3 spans 14 amino acids. V lost 1 base to trimming and J lost 0 bases, with 6 bases between them. CDR3 sequence (DNA): TGCGCCAGCAGCTTGAGACTCAGCACAGATACGCAGTATTTT. Encoded protein: CASSLRLSTDTQYF.

The rearrangement uses TRBV20-1 and TRBJ2-3; no firm D call. The CDR3 has 11 residues. Germline V CDR1 and CDR2: DFQATT, SNEGSKA (reference sequence). The V gene lost 6 bases and the J gene lost 10 bases, with 14 bases spanning the gap. CDR3 DNA: TGCAGTGCCATCGACTCGGCTTCGCAGTATTTT. It is translated as CSAIDSASQYF.

The CDR3 sequence: CASSPDRAEAGTEAFF. The DNA of the CDR3 is TGCGCCAGCAGCCCGGACAGGGCGGAAGCGGGCACTGAAGCTTTCTTT. The chain couples TRBV5-1 to TRBJ1-1, with 8 bases fitting TRBD1. The CDR3 runs to 16 residues. In germline, CDR1 is SGHRS, CDR2 YFSETQ. After removal of 4 bases from V and 4 bases from J, the junction contained 12 bases not matched to a gene. Full variable domain (rest looked up from reference TRBV5-1 and TRBJ1-1): KAGVTQTPRYLIKTRGQQVTLSCSPISGHRSVSWYQQTPGQGLQFLFEYFSETQRNKGNFPGRFSGRQFSNSRSEMNVSTLELGDSALYLCASSPDRAEAGTEAFFGQGTRLTVV.

CDR3 DNA: TGTGCCAGCAGTTTTAGGGCAGGGGGCTACGACACTGAAGCTTTCTTT. Translated: CASSFRAGGYDTEAFF. This chain uses TRBV27 with TRBJ1-1; 8 nucleotides agree with TRBD1. J was trimmed by 3 bases and V by 3 bases; bases with no gene match: 9. In germline, CDR1 is MNHEY, CDR2 SMNVEV (reference sequence). The CDR3 loop spans 16 amino acids.

This chain links TRBV6-5 with TRBJ2-7; 8 bases are a match to TRBD2. J gave up 0 bases and V 4 bases, and 5 bases lay outside the gene matches. From germline, CDR1 is MNHEY and CDR2 SVGAGI. The CDR3 loop spans 15 amino acids. For the CDR3, the DNA is TGTGCCAGCAGTTTCGGCGGGAGGTCCTCCTACGAGCAGTACTTC. Amino acid sequence: CASSFGGRSSYEQYF.

The chain is built from TRBV29-1 and TRBJ2-1, with no clear D. The V gene's germline CDR1 is SQVTM and CDR2 ANQGSEA. This CDR3 comprises 13 residues. The V end lost 6 bases, the J end lost 2 bases, and 11 bases lay between the germline ends. CDR3 bases: TGCAGCGTCGCCCCACAGACCTACAATGAGCAGTTCTTC. Its translation is CSVAPQTYNEQFF.

This clone was detected once. As DNA, the CDR3 is TGTGCCATCAGTGAGTCGCGGGGAACAGATACGCAGTATTTT. Protein: CAISESRGTDTQYF. The rearrangement joins TRBV10-3 to TRBJ2-3; tentative D call: TRBD2 (6 bases). The CDR3 spans 14 residues. V lost 0 bases to trimming and J lost 3 bases, with 7 bases between them. CDR1 is ENHRY and CDR2 is SYGVKD in the germline V gene.

The chain uses TRBV19 and TRBJ2-2, with 11 nucleotides matching TRBD2. The CDR3 length is 16 residues. The junction had 6 bases not matched to a gene; V was cut back by 7 bases and J by 2 bases. Germline CDR1 LNHDA, CDR2 SQIVND (reference sequence). CDR3 loop: CASTPGTSGNTGELFF. CDR3 DNA: TGTGCCAGTACCCCGGGGACTAGCGGAAACACCGGGGAGCTGTTTTTT.

The chain is built from TRBV10-1 and TRBJ2-3; 10 nucleotides line up with TRBD2. Germline CDR1 is WNHNN and CDR2 is SYGVQD (reference sequence). V was pared by 3 bases and J by 2 bases, with 8 bases of the junction left unmatched. This CDR3 is built from 17 residues. CDR3 protein: CASSDYRTSGNTDTQYF. Here the CDR3 DNA reads TGCGCCAGCAGTGACTACCGGACTAGCGGAAACACAGATACGCAGTATTTT.